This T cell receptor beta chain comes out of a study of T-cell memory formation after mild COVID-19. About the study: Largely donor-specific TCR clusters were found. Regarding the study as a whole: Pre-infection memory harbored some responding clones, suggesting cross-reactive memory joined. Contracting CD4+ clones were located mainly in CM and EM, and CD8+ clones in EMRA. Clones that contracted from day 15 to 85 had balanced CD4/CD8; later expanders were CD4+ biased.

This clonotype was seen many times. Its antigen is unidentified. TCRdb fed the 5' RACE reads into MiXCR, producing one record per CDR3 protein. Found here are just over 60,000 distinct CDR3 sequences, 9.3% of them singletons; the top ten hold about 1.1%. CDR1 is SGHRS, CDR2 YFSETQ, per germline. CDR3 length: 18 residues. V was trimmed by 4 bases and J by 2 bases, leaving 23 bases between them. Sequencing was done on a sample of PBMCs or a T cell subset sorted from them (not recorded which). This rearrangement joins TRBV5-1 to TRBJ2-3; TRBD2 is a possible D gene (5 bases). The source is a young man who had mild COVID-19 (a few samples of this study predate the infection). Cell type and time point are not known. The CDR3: CASSPRSGWRLITDTQYF. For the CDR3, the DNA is TGCGCCAGCAGCCCTCGATCTGGGTGGAGGCTTATCACAGATACGCAGTATTTT.